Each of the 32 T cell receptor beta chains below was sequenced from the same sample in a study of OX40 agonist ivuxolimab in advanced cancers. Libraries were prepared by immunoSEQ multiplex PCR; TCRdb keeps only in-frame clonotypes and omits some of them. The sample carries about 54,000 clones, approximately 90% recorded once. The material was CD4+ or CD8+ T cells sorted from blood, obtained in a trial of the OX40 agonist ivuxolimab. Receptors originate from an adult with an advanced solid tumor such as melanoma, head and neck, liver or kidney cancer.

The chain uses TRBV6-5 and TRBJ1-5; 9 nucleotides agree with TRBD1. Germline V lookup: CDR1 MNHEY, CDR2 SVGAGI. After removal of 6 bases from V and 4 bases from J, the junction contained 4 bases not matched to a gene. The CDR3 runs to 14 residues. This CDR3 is CASSWDRENQPQHF. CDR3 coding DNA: TGTGCCAGCAGCTGGGACAGGGAAAATCAGCCCCAGCATTTT.

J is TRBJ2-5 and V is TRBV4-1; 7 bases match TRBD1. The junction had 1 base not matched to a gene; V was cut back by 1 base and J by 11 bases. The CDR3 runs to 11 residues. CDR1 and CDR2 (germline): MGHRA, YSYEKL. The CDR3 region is CASSQGGQQYF. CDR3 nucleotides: TGCGCCAGCAGCCAAGGGGGACAGCAGTACTTC.

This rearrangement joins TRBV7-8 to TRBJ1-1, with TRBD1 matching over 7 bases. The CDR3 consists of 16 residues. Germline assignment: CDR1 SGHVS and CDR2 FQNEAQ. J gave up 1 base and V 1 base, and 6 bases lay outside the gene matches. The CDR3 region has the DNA TGTGCCAGCAGCTTAGAATGGCAGGGGGAGAACACTGAAGCTTTCTTT. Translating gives CASSLEWQGENTEAFF.

The CDR3: CASSFISGTSTDTQYF. The CDR3 coding sequence is TGTGCCAGCAGTTTCATCAGCGGTACGTCCACAGATACGCAGTATTTT. The V gene is TRBV28, the J gene TRBJ2-3; D possibly corresponds to TRBD2 (5 bases). CDR1 and CDR2 (germline): MDHEN, SYDVKM. CDR3 length equals 16 residues. Trimming removed 3 bases at V and 2 bases at J, with 15 bases between.

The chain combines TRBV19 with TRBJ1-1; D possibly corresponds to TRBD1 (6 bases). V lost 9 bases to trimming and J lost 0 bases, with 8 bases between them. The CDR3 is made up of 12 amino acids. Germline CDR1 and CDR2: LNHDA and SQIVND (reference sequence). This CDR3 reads CASRGLNTEAFF. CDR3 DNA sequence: TGTGCCAGCAGGGGCCTGAACACTGAAGCTTTCTTT.

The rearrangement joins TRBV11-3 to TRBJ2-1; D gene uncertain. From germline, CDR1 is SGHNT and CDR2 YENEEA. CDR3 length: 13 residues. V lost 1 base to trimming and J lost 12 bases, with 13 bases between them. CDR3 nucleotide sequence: TGTGCCAGCAGCTTAGGATCCGTAGAGAGGCAGTTCTTC. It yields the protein CASSLGSVERQFF.

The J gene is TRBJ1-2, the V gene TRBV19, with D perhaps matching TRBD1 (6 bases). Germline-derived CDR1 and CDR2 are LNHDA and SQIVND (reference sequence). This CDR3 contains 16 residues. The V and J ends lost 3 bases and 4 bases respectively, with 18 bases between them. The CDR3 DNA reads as TGTGCCAGTAGTATTGGGGCTCGGGGGGCTATCTATGGCTACACCTTC. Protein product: CASSIGARGAIYGYTF. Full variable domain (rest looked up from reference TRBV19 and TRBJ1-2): DGGITQSPKYLFRKEGQNVTLSCEQNLNHDAMYWYRQDPGQGLRLIYYSQIVNDFQKGDIAEGYSVSREKKESFPLTVTSAQKNPTAFYLCASSIGARGAIYGYTFGSGTRLTVV.

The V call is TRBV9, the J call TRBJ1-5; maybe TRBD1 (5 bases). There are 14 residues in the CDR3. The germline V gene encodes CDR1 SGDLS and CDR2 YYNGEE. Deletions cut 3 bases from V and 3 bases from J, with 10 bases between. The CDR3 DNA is TGTGCCAGCAGCGCGGGGACTGACAATCAGCCCCAGCATTTT. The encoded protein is CASSAGTDNQPQHF.

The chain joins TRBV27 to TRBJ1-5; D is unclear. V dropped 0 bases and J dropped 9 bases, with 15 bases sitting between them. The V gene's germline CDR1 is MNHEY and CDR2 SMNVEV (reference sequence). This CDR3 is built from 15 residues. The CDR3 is CASSLSLRAWGPQHF. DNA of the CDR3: TGTGCCAGCAGTTTATCGCTAAGGGCGTGGGGGCCCCAGCATTTT.

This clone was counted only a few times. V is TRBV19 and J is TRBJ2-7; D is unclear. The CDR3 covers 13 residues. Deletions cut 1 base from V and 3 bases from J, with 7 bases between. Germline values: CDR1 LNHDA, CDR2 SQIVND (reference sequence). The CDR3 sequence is CASSIATYYEQYF. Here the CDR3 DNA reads TGTGCCAGTAGTATAGCAACTTACTACGAGCAGTACTTC.

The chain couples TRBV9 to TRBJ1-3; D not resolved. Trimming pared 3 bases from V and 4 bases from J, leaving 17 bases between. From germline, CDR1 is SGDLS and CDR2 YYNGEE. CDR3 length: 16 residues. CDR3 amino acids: CASSAAISSPGNTIYF. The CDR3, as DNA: TGTGCCAGCAGCGCCGCAATATCGTCACCCGGAAACACCATATATTTT.

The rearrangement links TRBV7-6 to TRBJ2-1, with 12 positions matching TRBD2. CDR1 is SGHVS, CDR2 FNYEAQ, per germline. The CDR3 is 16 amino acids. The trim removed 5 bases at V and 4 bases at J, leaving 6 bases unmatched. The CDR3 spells CASSPTSGSFYNEQFF. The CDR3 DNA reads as TGTGCCAGCAGCCCGACTAGCGGGAGTTTTTACAATGAGCAGTTCTTC.

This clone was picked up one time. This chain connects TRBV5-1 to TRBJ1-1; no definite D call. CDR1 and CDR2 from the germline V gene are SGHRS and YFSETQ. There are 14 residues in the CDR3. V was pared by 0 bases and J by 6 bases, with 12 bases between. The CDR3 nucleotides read TGCGCCAGCAGCTTGGATTTGATGGCTGCTGAAGCTTTCTTT. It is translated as CASSLDLMAAEAFF.

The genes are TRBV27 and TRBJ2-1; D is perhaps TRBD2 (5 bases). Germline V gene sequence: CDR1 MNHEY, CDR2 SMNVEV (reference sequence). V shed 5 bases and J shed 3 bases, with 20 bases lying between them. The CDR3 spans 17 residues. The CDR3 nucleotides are TGTGCCAGCAGTCCCGGCGGAGCTGGACTCCTCTACAATGAGCAGTTCTTC. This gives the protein CASSPGGAGLLYNEQFF.

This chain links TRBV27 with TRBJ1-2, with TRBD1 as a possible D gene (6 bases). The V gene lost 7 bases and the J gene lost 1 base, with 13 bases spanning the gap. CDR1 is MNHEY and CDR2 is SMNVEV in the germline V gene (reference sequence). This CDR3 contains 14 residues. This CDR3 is CASKIQGSNYGYTF. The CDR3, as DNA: TGTGCCAGCAAAATACAGGGAAGTAACTATGGCTACACCTTC.

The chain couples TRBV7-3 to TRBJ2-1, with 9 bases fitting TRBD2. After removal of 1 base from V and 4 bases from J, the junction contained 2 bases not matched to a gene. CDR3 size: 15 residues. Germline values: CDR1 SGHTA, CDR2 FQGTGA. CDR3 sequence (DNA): TGTGCCAGCAGCTTAATTAGCGGGGGATACAATGAGCAGTTCTTC. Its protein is CASSLISGGYNEQFF.

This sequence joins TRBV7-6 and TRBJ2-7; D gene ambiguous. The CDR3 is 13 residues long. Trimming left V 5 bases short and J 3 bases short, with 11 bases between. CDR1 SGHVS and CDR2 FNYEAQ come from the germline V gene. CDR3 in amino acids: CASSTSGFYEQYF. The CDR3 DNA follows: TGTGCCAGCAGCACATCAGGATTCTACGAGCAGTACTTC.

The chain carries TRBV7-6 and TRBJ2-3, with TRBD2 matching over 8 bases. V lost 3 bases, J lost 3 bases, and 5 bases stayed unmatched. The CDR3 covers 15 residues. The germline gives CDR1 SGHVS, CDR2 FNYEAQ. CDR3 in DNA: TGTGCCAGCAGCTTGCGCGGGGGGACAACAGATACGCAGTATTTT. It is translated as CASSLRGGTTDTQYF.

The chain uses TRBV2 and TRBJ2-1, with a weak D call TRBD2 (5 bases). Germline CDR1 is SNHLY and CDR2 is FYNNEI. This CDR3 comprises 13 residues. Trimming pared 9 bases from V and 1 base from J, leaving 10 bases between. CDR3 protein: CARERESYNEQFF. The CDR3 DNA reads TGTGCCAGAGAACGGGAATCCTACAATGAGCAGTTCTTC. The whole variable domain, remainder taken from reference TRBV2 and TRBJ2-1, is EPEVTQTPSHQVTQMGQEVILRCVPISNHLYFYWYRQILGQKVEFLVSFYNNEISEKSEIFDDQFSVERPDGSNFTLKIRSTKLEDSAMYFCARERESYNEQFFGPGTRLTVL.

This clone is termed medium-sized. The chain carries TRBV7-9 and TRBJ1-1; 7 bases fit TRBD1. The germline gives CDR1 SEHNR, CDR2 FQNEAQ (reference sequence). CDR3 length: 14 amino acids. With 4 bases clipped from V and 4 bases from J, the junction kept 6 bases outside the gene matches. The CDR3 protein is CASSSRQGGTEAFF. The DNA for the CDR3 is TGTGCCAGCAGCTCGCGACAGGGCGGCACTGAAGCTTTCTTT.

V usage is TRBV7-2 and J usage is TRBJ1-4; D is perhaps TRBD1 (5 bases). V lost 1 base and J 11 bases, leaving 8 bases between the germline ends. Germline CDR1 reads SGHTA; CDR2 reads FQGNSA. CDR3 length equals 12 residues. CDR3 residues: CASSLEGWKLFF. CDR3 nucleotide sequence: TGTGCCAGCAGCTTAGAGGGGTGGAAACTGTTTTTT.

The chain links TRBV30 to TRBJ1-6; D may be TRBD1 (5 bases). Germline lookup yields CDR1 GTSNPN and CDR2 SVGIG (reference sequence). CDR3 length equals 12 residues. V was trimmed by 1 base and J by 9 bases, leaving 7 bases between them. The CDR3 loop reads CAWSEGRSPLHF. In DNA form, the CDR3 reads TGTGCCTGGAGTGAGGGGCGTTCACCCCTCCACTTT.

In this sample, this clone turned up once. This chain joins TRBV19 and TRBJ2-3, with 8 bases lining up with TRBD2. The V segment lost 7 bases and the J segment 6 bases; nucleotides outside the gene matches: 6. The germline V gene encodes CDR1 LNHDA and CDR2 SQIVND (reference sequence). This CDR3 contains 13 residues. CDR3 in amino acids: CASTGGGLDTQYF. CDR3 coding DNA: TGTGCCAGTACGGGCGGGGGGTTGGATACGCAGTATTTT.

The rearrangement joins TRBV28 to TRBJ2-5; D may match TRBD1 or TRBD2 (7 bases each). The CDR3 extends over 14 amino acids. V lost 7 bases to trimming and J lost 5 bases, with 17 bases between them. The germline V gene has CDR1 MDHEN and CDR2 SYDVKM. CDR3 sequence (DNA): TGTGCCAGCACTCCAGGGGGGGTACAGGAGACCCAGTACTTC. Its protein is CASTPGGVQETQYF.

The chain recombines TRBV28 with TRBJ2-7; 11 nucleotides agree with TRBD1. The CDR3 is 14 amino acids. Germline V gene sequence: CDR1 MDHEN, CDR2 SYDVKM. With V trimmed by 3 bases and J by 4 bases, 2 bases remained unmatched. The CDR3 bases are TGTGCCAGCAGTTTTGGGGACAGGGGGTACGAGCAGTACTTC. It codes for CASSFGDRGYEQYF. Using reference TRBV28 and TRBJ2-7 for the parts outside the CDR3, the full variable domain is DVKVTQSSRYLVKRTGEKVFLECVQDMDHENMFWYRQDPGLGLRLIYFSYDVKMKEKGDIPEGYSVSREKKERFSLILESASTNQTSMYLCASSFGDRGYEQYFGPGTRLTVT.

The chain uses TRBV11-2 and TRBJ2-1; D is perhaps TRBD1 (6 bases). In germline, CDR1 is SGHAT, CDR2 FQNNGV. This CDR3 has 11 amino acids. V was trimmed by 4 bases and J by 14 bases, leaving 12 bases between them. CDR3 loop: CASSSGDKKFF. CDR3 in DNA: TGTGCCAGCAGCTCCGGGGACAAGAAGTTCTTC.

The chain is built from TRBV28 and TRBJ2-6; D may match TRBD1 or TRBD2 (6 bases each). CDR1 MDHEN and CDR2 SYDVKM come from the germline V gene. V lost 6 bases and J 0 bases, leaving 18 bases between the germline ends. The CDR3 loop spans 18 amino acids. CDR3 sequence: CASSHNKGGSSGANVLTF. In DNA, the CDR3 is TGTGCCAGCAGCCACAACAAAGGGGGGAGCTCTGGGGCCAACGTCCTGACTTTC.

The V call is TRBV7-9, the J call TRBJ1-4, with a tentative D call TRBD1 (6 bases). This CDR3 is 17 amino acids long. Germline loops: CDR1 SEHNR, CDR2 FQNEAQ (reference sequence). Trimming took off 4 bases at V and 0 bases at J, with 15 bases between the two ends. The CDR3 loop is CASSSPRGGSTNEKLFF. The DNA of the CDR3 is TGTGCCAGCAGCTCTCCCCGGGGGGGCTCAACTAATGAAAAACTGTTTTTT.

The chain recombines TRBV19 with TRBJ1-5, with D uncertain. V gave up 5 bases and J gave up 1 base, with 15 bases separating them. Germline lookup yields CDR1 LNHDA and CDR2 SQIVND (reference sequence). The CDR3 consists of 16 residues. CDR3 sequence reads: CASSFPEGISNQPQHF. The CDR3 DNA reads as TGTGCCAGTAGTTTCCCGGAAGGTATAAGCAATCAGCCCCAGCATTTT.

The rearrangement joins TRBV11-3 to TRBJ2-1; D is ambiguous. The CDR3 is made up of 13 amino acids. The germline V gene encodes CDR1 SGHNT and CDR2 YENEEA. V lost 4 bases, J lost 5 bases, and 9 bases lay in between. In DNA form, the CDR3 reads TGTGCCAGCAGCTACACCGCAAACAATGAGCAGTTCTTC. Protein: CASSYTANNEQFF.

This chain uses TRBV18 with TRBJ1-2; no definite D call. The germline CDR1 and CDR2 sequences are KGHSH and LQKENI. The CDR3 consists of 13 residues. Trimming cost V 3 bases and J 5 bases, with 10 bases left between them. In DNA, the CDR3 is TGTGCCAGCTCACCCCTGGATCAGTATGGCTACACCTTC. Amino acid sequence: CASSPLDQYGYTF.

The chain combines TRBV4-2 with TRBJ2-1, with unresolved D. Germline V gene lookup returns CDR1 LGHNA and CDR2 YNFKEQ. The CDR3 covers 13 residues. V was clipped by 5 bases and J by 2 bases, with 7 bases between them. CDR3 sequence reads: CASSVGAYNEQFF. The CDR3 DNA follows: TGTGCCAGCAGCGTTGGAGCCTACAATGAGCAGTTCTTC.